Shown below are 13 T cell receptor beta chains from a single sample sequenced in a study of blood T cell repertoires in COVID-19. Profiled with immunoSEQ multiplex PCR; TCRdb holds only in-frame clones, not every one. The sample has around 240,000 clones, approximately 85% seen once; the top ten hold roughly 2%. Source material: PBMCs or T cells enriched from blood (not recorded which). The receptors derive from a woman between 45 and 60 years old who had recovered from COVID-19.

The genes are TRBV7-8 and TRBJ1-2; tentative D call: TRBD1 (6 bases). Trimming cost V 5 bases and J 0 bases, with 13 bases left between them. The germline V gene has CDR1 SGHVS and CDR2 FQNEAQ. The length of the CDR3 is 15 residues. CDR3 nucleotides: TGTGCCAGCAGCAAGAGGACAGTAGCTAACTATGGCTACACCTTC. Amino acids: CASSKRTVANYGYTF.

This chain connects TRBV30 to TRBJ2-5; 8 bases are a match to TRBD2. J gave up 0 bases and V 0 bases, and 9 bases lay outside the gene matches. This CDR3 comprises 17 residues. Germline loops: CDR1 GTSNPN, CDR2 SVGIG (reference sequence). This CDR3 is CAWSVKTSDKYQETQYF. CDR3 DNA: TGTGCCTGGAGTGTTAAGACTAGCGACAAGTACCAAGAGACCCAGTACTTC.

CDR3 loop: CASSSKQGDYGYTF. CDR3 nucleotide sequence: TGCGCCAGCAGCTCCAAACAGGGGGACTATGGCTACACCTTC. The J gene is TRBJ1-2, the V gene TRBV5-1; TRBD1 matches at 8 bases. The J segment lost 3 bases and the V segment lost 3 bases, leaving 4 bases of the junction unmatched. Germline CDR1 is SGHRS and CDR2 is YFSETQ. The CDR3 has 14 residues.

This chain links TRBV5-5 with TRBJ1-4; no clear D. V lost 0 bases, J lost 8 bases, and 11 bases lay in between. The CDR3 totals 14 residues. The germline CDR1 and CDR2 sequences are SGHKS and YYEKEE (reference sequence). The CDR3 DNA reads as TGTGCCAGCAGCTTGGGGTCGTCTCGGGAAAAACTGTTTTTT. It codes for CASSLGSSREKLFF. Variable domain in full (rest from reference TRBV5-5 and TRBJ1-4): DAGVTQSPTHLIKTRGQQVTLRCSPISGHKSVSWYQQVLGQGPQFIFQYYEKEERGRGNFPDRFSARQFPNYSSELNVNALLLGDSALYLCASSLGSSREKLFFGSGTQLSVL.

The chain has TRBV10-3 and TRBJ2-7; 11 bases line up with TRBD2. The V and J ends lost 10 bases and 6 bases, in that order; junction bases with no gene match: 11. CDR3 length equals 14 residues. Germline V gene sequence: CDR1 ENHRY, CDR2 SYGVKD. For the CDR3, the DNA is TGTGCCACCGGGACTAGCGGAAATAGTCCCGAGCAGTACTTC. This encodes CATGTSGNSPEQYF.

V gene TRBV9 combines with J gene TRBJ2-7; the match to TRBD1 covers 7 bases. Germline lookup yields CDR1 SGDLS and CDR2 YYNGEE. The CDR3 is 17 residues long. The V segment lost 0 bases and the J segment 0 bases; nucleotides outside the gene matches: 9. The DNA for the CDR3 is TGTGCCAGCAGCGTAGCCGCCGGGACAGCTAGCTCCTACGAGCAGTACTTC. Its protein product is CASSVAAGTASSYEQYF.

This clone turned up a few times. This chain links TRBV11-2 with TRBJ1-1; D is unresolved. Trimming cost V 3 bases and J 0 bases, with 8 bases left between them. Germline V lookup: CDR1 SGHAT, CDR2 FQNNGV. The CDR3 consists of 14 residues. The CDR3 DNA reads TGTGCCAGCAGCTTCCCCGACTTGAACACTGAAGCTTTCTTT. Translating it yields CASSFPDLNTEAFF.

The V and J genes are TRBV7-3 and TRBJ2-2; tentatively, D is TRBD2 (6 bases). Germline values: CDR1 SGHTA, CDR2 FQGTGA. The length of the CDR3 is 16 residues. V shed 4 bases and J shed 2 bases, with 14 bases lying between them. The CDR3 region has the DNA TGTGCCAGCAGCTCCCCCGGGACTCCAAACACCGGGGAGCTGTTTTTT. Translating it yields CASSSPGTPNTGELFF.

J is TRBJ2-7 and V is TRBV28, with D tentatively TRBD1 (6 bases). Germline loops: CDR1 MDHEN, CDR2 SYDVKM. The V and J ends lost 4 bases and 6 bases respectively, with 22 bases between them. The CDR3 has 16 residues. In DNA, the CDR3 is TGTGCCAGCAGTTCCCCTGGGGGCAGGGAATTTAGCGAGCAGTACTTC. Encoded protein: CASSSPGGREFSEQYF.

The CDR3 DNA reads TGTGCCAGCAGCCGACCGGGGTTGTCAGGGGGCAGAAAGGCGAACACTGAAGCTTTCTTT. This encodes CASSRPGLSGGRKANTEAFF. The chain couples TRBV28 to TRBJ1-1, with 8 bases identical to TRBD1. This CDR3 is 20 amino acids long. The germline gives CDR1 MDHEN, CDR2 SYDVKM. Trimming at V came to 6 bases and at J to 1 base, leaving 22 bases not matched to a gene.

The V and J genes are TRBV3-1 (or the pseudogene TRBV3-2) and TRBJ1-5, with 7 bases fitting TRBD1. From germline, CDR1 is LGHDT and CDR2 YNNKEL (reference sequence). The trim removed 2 bases at V and 3 bases at J, leaving 7 bases unmatched. The CDR3 extends over 16 amino acids. In DNA, the CDR3 is TGTGCCAGCAGCCAAAGGAAGGGACAGCACAATCAGCCCCAGCATTTT. It encodes CASSQRKGQHNQPQHF.

This clone was seen a single time. The chain links TRBV4-2 to TRBJ1-1; TRBD1 might be the D (5 bases). The CDR3 is made up of 14 amino acids. Germline V gene data show CDR1 as LGHNA and CDR2 as YNFKEQ. V shed 2 bases and J shed 1 base, with 8 bases lying between them. This CDR3 reads CASSQLTGNTEAFF. The CDR3 coding sequence is TGTGCCAGCAGCCAACTTACAGGGAACACTGAAGCTTTCTTT.

The chain employs TRBV5-4 and TRBJ2-7; the match to TRBD1 covers 9 bases. The trim removed 4 bases at V and 2 bases at J, leaving 7 bases unmatched. This CDR3 is built from 15 residues. The germline gives CDR1 SGHNT, CDR2 YYREEE (reference sequence). Here the CDR3 reads CASSTGGQGTYEQYF. The CDR3 nucleotides read TGTGCCAGCAGCACCGGGGGACAGGGTACCTACGAGCAGTACTTC. Supplemented by reference TRBV5-4 and TRBJ2-7, the full variable domain reads ETGVTQSPTHLIKTRGQQVTLRCSSQSGHNTVSWYQQALGQGPQFIFQYYREEENGRGNFPPRFSGLQFPNYSSELNVNALELDDSALYLCASSTGGQGTYEQYFGPGTRLTVT.